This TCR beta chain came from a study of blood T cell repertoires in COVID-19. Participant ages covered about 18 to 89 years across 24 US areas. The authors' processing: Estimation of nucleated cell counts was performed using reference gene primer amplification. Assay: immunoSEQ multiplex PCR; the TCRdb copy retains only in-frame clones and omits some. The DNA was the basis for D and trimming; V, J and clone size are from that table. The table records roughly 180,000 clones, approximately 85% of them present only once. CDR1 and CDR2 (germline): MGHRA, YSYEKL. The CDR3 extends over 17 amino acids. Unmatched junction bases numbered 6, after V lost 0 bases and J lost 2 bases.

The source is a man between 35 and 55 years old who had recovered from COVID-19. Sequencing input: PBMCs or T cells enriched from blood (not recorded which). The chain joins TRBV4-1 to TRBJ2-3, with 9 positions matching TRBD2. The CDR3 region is CASSQEGAGGLTDTQYF. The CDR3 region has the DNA TGCGCCAGCAGCCAAGAGGGTGCGGGAGGGCTCACAGATACGCAGTATTTT.